The rows below give T cell receptor beta chains drawn from one sample of a study of CD8+CD57+ T cells in acquired aplastic anemia. From the reads, TCRdb called clonotypes with MiXCR, one entry per CDR3 protein. The repertoire holds around 200,000 distinct CDR3 sequences, 63% seen once, with approximately 40% in the top ten. The sequencing sample was made of sorted CD4+, CD8+, or CD8+CD57+ T cells (not recorded which) from PBMCs. The receptor source for this set is a human donor with aplastic anemia. Each CDR3 is given with its conserved first and last residue. A D gene is named only where the DNA matches it firmly. Clone size is not always given. Where it is, it says once, few, many or a class for expanded clones.

j_gene | d_gene | abundance | v_gene | CDR3aa | CDR3nt
TRBJ2-7 | - | few | TRBV7-9 | CASSSFKGDYYEQYF | TGTGCCAGCAGCTCTTTTAAGGGCGATTACTACGAGCAGTACTTC
TRBJ1-1 | - | once | TRBV25-1 | CATTAGTPNTEAFF | TGTGCCACCACAGCCGGGACCCCGAACACTGAAGCTTTCTTT
TRBJ1-2 | - | - | TRBV14 | CASSGQGTGYGYTF | TGTGCCAGCAGCGGGCAGGGGACCGGCTATGGCTACACCTTC
TRBJ2-7 | - | many | TRBV6-1 | CASSNEVREQYF | TGTGCCAGCAGCAACGAGGTCCGCGAGCAGTACTTC
TRBJ2-3 | - | - | TRBV7-2 | CASSRDTDTQYF | TGTGCCAGCAGCCGAGACACAGATACGCAGTATTTT
TRBJ1-6 | TRBD1 | - | TRBV7-9 | CASSLGQGDNSPLHF | TGTGCCAGCAGCCTCGGACAGGGCGACAATTCACCCCTCCACTTT
TRBJ1-1 | - | - | TRBV7-9 | CASSLGQTVTEAFF | TGTGCCAGCAGCTTAGGCCAGACAGTCACTGAAGCTTTCTTT
TRBJ2-3 | - | - | TRBV9 | CASSVAGGLDTQYF | TGTGCCAGCAGCGTAGCGGGGGGCTTAGATACGCAGTATTTT
TRBJ1-6 | - | once | TRBV19 | CASGDLNSPLHF | TGTGCCAGCGGGGATTTGAATTCACCCCTCCACTTT
TRBJ1-6 | TRBD1 | - | TRBV10-3 | CAISESGQGRGSPLHF | TGTGCCATCAGTGAGTCGGGACAGGGGAGAGGCTCACCCCTCCACTTT
TRBJ2-5 | - | - | TRBV10-2 | CASSLDPGEGQETQYF | TGCGCCAGCAGTCTGGACCCGGGAGAGGGGCAAGAGACCCAGTACTTC
TRBJ1-6 | - | - | TRBV7-9 | CASSLEGHSSPLHF | TGTGCCAGCAGCTTAGAGGGACATTCCTCACCCCTCCACTTT
TRBJ1-2 | TRBD1 | - | TRBV7-9 | CASSLGVTGGTVDYGYTF | TGTGCCAGCAGCTTAGGCGTGACAGGGGGAACGGTGGATTATGGCTACACCTTC
TRBJ1-1 | - | many | TRBV12-3/TRBV12-4 | CASSSHNTEAFF | TGTGCCAGCAGTAGCCATAACACTGAAGCTTTCTTT
TRBJ2-1 | TRBD1 | many | TRBV7-3 | CASSDRDRVYNEQFF | TGTGCCAGCAGCGACCGGGACAGGGTTTACAATGAGCAGTTCTTC
TRBJ2-7 | TRBD1 | - | TRBV15 | CATSLTGGTYEQYF | TGTGCCACCAGCCTGACAGGGGGAACCTACGAGCAGTACTTC
TRBJ1-1 | - | - | TRBV19 | CASRRGTEAFF | TGTGCCAGTAGAAGGGGCACTGAAGCTTTCTTT
TRBJ2-7 | - | many | TRBV7-9 | CASSLGRFEQYF | TGTGCCAGCAGCTTGGGACGCTTCGAGCAGTACTTC
TRBJ1-1 | - | few | TRBV15 | CATSSGTFGPGAFF | TGTGCCACCAGCAGCGGGACCTTTGGGCCGGGAGCTTTCTTT
TRBJ1-1 | - | - | TRBV9 | CASSPPTGGEAFF | TGTGCCAGCAGCCCGCCAACAGGTGGGGAAGCTTTCTTT
TRBJ1-4 | - | - | TRBV11-2 | CASSLDLGGYGEKLFF | TGTGCCAGCAGCTTAGATCTTGGGGGCTATGGAGAAAAACTGTTTTTT
TRBJ1-2 | - | many | TRBV19 | CASSATYRRGYGYTF | TGTGCCAGTAGTGCCACCTATCGGAGGGGCTATGGCTACACCTTC
TRBJ2-1 | TRBD2 | many | TRBV20-1 | CSARDHSGTTGEQFF | TGCAGTGCTAGAGATCACTCCGGGACTACGGGGGAGCAGTTCTTC
TRBJ2-5 | TRBD2 | many | TRBV10-1 | CASSHGLAGLQETQYF | TGCGCCAGCAGCCACGGACTAGCGGGGCTCCAAGAGACCCAGTACTTC
TRBJ1-6 | TRBD1 | - | TRBV2 | CASRDRETYNSPLHF | TGTGCCAGCAGGGACAGGGAAACCTATAATTCACCCCTCCACTTT
TRBJ2-7 | - | - | TRBV12-3/TRBV12-4 | CASSLFIEQYF | TGTGCCAGCAGTTTATTTATCGAGCAGTACTTC
TRBJ2-7 | - | few | TRBV20-1 | CSAQPDRSYEQYF | TGCAGTGCTCAACCCGATCGGAGCTACGAGCAGTACTTC
TRBJ1-6 | TRBD1 | once | TRBV9 | CASSSAGGASPLHF | TGTGCCAGCAGCAGTGCAGGGGGCGCCTCACCCCTCCACTTT
TRBJ2-3 | - | - | TRBV29-1 | CSGQTSLSSTDTQYF | TGCAGCGGCCAAACTTCGCTGAGTAGCACAGATACGCAGTATTTT
TRBJ2-7 | - | - | TRBV10-3 | CAISKKAGGGAADEQYF | TGTGCCATCAGTAAAAAAGCAGGGGGGGGGGCGGCGGACGAGCAGTACTTC
TRBJ1-2 | - | - | TRBV20-1 | CSALPPGLASTKGGYTF | TGCAGTGCCCTTCCCCCGGGACTAGCTAGCACTAAGGGTGGCTACACCTTC
TRBJ2-4 | TRBD2 | - | TRBV15 | CATSRGPGGGKNIQYF | TGTGCCACCAGCAGAGGTCCGGGGGGGGGCAAAAACATTCAGTACTTC
TRBJ1-1 | - | - | TRBV10-3 | CAIRKNTEAFF | TGTGCCATCCGAAAGAACACTGAAGCTTTCTTT
TRBJ1-6 | - | few | TRBV20-1 | CSARDPQGQSSPLHF | TGCAGTGCTAGAGACCCACAGGGCCAAAGTTCACCCCTCCACTTT
TRBJ2-7 | - | - | TRBV13 | CASSLVWSSYEQYF | TGTGCCAGCAGCTTAGTGTGGAGCTCCTACGAGCAGTACTTC
TRBJ1-1 | - | few | TRBV2 | CASSPTGYTEAFF | TGTGCCAGCAGTCCTACAGGGTACACTGAAGCTTTCTTT
TRBJ1-5 | - | many | TRBV19 | CASSEGGDYSNQPQHF | TGTGCCAGTAGTGAAGGCGGGGACTATAGCAATCAGCCCCAGCATTTT
TRBJ2-1 | - | - | TRBV20-1 | CSARARSLGGLSYNEQFF | TGCAGTGCTAGAGCGAGATCGTTGGGGGGTCTCTCCTACAATGAGCAGTTCTTC
TRBJ1-5 | - | - | TRBV6-9 | CASRGEQPQHF | TGTGCCAGCAGGGGGGAGCAGCCCCAGCATTTT
TRBJ2-7 | TRBD1 | - | TRBV2 | CASNSQGSSYEQYF | TGTGCCAGCAATTCACAGGGGAGCTCCTACGAGCAGTACTTC
TRBJ2-6 | - | - | TRBV12-3/TRBV12-4 | CASSFGSGANVLTF | TGTGCCAGCAGTTTTGGCTCTGGGGCCAACGTCCTGACTTTC
TRBJ2-6 | TRBD1 | - | TRBV19 | CASTALDRGRGANVLTF | TGTGCCAGTACGGCCCTCGACAGGGGGCGAGGGGCCAACGTCCTGACTTTC
TRBJ2-1 | - | - | TRBV19 | CASGDNSYNEQFF | TGTGCCAGTGGGGACAACTCCTACAATGAGCAGTTCTTC
TRBJ1-1 | - | many | TRBV19 | CASSIGKIEAFF | TGTGCCAGTAGTATTGGAAAGATTGAAGCTTTCTTT